This entry describes one T cell receptor beta chain. Its antigen is currently unknown. Germline assignment: CDR1 MDHEN and CDR2 SYDVKM. The CDR3 has 15 residues. V shed 7 bases, J shed 7 bases, and the junction held 11 bases outside the gene matches. Amplified regions were TCR beta CDR3 sequences from RNA transcripts. RT-PCR in the first round (using the HTBI primer set) targeted the TCR CDR3. Via MiXCR, TCRdb re-called the multiplex PCR reads, giving one row per CDR3 protein. The table lists about 640,000 distinct CDR3 sequences, more than 20% of them singletons, with more than 30% in the top ten. Reasons for excluding patients were uncontrolled infection, other autoimmune disease, pregnancy or lactation. An approximately 10 ml volume of fresh peripheral blood provided the PBMCs. The source of the sample is a study of T cells in Graves' hyperthyroidism and ophthalmopathy. Study-level results: Blood also carried most thyroid clonotypes expanded above 0.001. A model using 13 V-J features told ophthalmopathy apart from stable hyperthyroidism.

The sample was blood. The clonotype comes from a man aged 30 to 45 with Graves' ophthalmopathy. V is TRBV28 and J is TRBJ2-1, with 9 bases lining up with TRBD2. The CDR3 loop reads CASIPRGTSRNEQFF. In DNA form, the CDR3 reads TGTGCCAGCATCCCTAGGGGGACTAGCAGGAATGAGCAGTTCTTC. Together with reference TRBV28 and TRBJ2-1, the CDR3 gives the full variable domain: DVKVTQSSRYLVKRTGEKVFLECVQDMDHENMFWYRQDPGLGLRLIYFSYDVKMKEKGDIPEGYSVSREKKERFSLILESASTNQTSMYLCASIPRGTSRNEQFFGPGTRLTVL.